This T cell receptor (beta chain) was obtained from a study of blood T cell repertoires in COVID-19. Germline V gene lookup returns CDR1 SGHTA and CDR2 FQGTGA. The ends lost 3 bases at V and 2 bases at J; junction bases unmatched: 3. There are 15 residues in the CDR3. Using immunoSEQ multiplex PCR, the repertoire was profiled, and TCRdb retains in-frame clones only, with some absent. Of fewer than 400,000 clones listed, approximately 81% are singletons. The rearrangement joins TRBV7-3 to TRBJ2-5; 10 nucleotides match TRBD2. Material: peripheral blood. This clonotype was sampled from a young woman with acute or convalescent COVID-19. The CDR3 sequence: CASSLGTSVQETQYF. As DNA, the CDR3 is TGTGCCAGCAGCTTGGGGACTAGCGTTCAAGAGACCCAGTACTTC.